The source of this T cell receptor (beta chain) is a study of T cell repertoires in cytomegalovirus infection. This clonotype was observed a handful of times. The antigen remains undetermined. CDR1 and CDR2 from the germline V gene are KGHDR and SFDVKD. The CDR3 loop spans 12 amino acids. Between the trimmed V and J ends, which lost 6 bases and 5 bases, there was a span of 6 bases. TCRdb redid the calling of the reads with MiXCR, one entry per CDR3 protein. This repertoire shows approximately 1,000,000 distinct CDR3 sequences, roughly a third found once; its top ten account for roughly 12%. This chain uses TRBV24-1 with TRBJ2-2, with D unresolved. The sequenced sample was cultured CD8+ T cells from PBMCs, obtained from culture after CMV antigen stimulation. This clonotype was obtained from a human donor in good health (CMV status not recorded). Some clones in this sample may be carry-over from other donors' samples. CDR3 sequence: CATSTTTGELFF. In DNA form, the CDR3 reads TGTGCCACCAGTACTACAACCGGGGAGCTGTTTTTT.